The clone carrying this TCR beta chain was seen once. Its target is not known. V was pared by 0 bases and J by 7 bases, with 8 bases of the junction left unmatched. Germline V gives CDR1 MRHNA, CDR2 SNTAGT. CDR3 length equals 16 residues. This entry comes from a study of cytomegalovirus exposure and HLA in healthy donors. General study findings and limits: Rare TCR sequences dominated, though some public TCRs recurred in many donors. Published work reported that the classifier diagnosed cytomegalovirus status with high specificity and sensitivity. The authors confirmed in vitro that a few CMV-associated chains were specific for CMV antigens. In the 120 validation repertoires, 94% of cluster scores exceeded 0, per a later analysis.

Method: immunoSEQ multiplex PCR; TCRdb's copy keeps in-frame clones and lacks some. This table has 150,000 to 200,000 clones, 85% to 90% appearing once. The chain combines TRBV6-4 with TRBJ1-4, with 7 bases that match TRBD1. This clonotype originated in a woman aged 18-29 years in good health and CMV-seropositive. Material: PBMCs. CDR3 region: CASSDSAGQSGEKLFF. The CDR3 DNA reads TGTGCCAGCAGTGACTCGGCGGGACAGTCGGGTGAAAAACTGTTTTTT.